This is a list of T cell receptor beta chains from one sample in a study of PD-1 blockade in mismatch repair-deficient tumors. Clones were sequenced by immunoSEQ multiplex PCR, and TCRdb holds only the in-frame ones, with some missing. Of under 40,000 clones listed, approximately 80% were seen once; the top ten hold around 0.98%. The sequencing here drew on PBMCs, taken around 40 weeks after starting pembrolizumab. The source of these receptors is an adult with mismatch repair-deficient cancer. Both conserved end residues are part of each CDR3. Each record gives: clone size, D gene, J gene, V gene, CDR3 DNA, CDR3 protein. A D gene is named only where the DNA matches it firmly. Expanded clones get a size class; other rows say once, few or many, or leave the size out.

few,NA,TRBJ1-3,TRBV6-6,TGTGCCAGCAGAACCACCTCAGGGTCTGGAAACACCATATATTTT,CASRTTSGSGNTIYF
NA,TRBD2,TRBJ2-7,TRBV18,TGTGCCAGCCAGGCGTCAGAGGGAGGGCGAGAGCAGTACTTC,CASQASEGGREQYF
NA,TRBD1,TRBJ1-5,TRBV7-9,TGTGCCAGCAGCTTAGCAGGGGGCGACAATCAGCCCCAGCATTTT,CASSLAGGDNQPQHF
few,TRBD1,TRBJ2-7,TRBV5-1,TGCGCCAGCAGCGCGCGAGGATCCGGGACAGGGGGTCACGAGCAGTACTTC,CASSARGSGTGGHEQYF
few,TRBD1,TRBJ2-7,TRBV5-4,TGTGCCAGCAGCTTGTACGGACAGGGGAATTCGCAGTACTTC,CASSLYGQGNSQYF
NA,TRBD1,TRBJ2-7,TRBV27,TGTGCCAGCAGTTTAACAGGGGGGTACAACTACGAGCAGTACTTC,CASSLTGGYNYEQYF
NA,NA,TRBJ2-1,TRBV6-6,TGTGCCAGCAGCTCCCTTGCGGGGAACAATGAGCAGTTCTTC,CASSSLAGNNEQFF
NA,NA,TRBJ1-3,TRBV5-1,TGCGCCAGCACCGGGGGGGATCAAAACACCATATATTTT,CASTGGDQNTIYF
NA,TRBD1,TRBJ1-6,TRBV5-1,TGCGCCAGCAGCTTCGGCAGGGGGGTATATAATTCACCCCTCCACTTT,CASSFGRGVYNSPLHF
NA,TRBD1,TRBJ2-5,TRBV7-9,TGTGCCAGCAGCCTACAGGGGGCGTCGGAGACCCAGTACTTC,CASSLQGASETQYF
NA,TRBD2,TRBJ2-7,TRBV15,TGTGCCACCAGCAGCCTTAATAGCGGGAGTCGTGAGCAGTACTTC,CATSSLNSGSREQYF
once,TRBD2,TRBJ2-5,TRBV4-1,TGCGCCAGCAGCTCTCTAGCGGGAGAAGAGACCCAGTACTTC,CASSSLAGEETQYF
NA,TRBD1,TRBJ2-6,TRBV4-1,TGCGCCAGCAGCCCGACGCCCGGGACAGCTTTCTCTGGGGCCAACGTCCTGACTTTC,CASSPTPGTAFSGANVLTF
NA,TRBD1,TRBJ2-1,TRBV2,TGTGCCAGCAGGAGAGACAGGGGAGTCAATGAGCAGTTCTTC,CASRRDRGVNEQFF
few,NA,TRBJ2-2,TRBV28,TGTGCCAGCAGTTTTCTTATTCGAGTGAGGAACACCGGGGAGCTGTTTTTT,CASSFLIRVRNTGELFF
NA,NA,TRBJ1-5,TRBV28,TGTGCCAGCAGTTCCCCCAATAGCAATCAGCCCCAGCATTTT,CASSSPNSNQPQHF
NA,NA,TRBJ2-1,TRBV6-4,TGTGCCAGCAGGGTAGAACTCTCTAAACATGAGCAGTTCTTC,CASRVELSKHEQFF
NA,NA,TRBJ2-7,TRBV6-6,TGTGCCAGCAGTATTGCGGGCAAGCAGTACTTC,CASSIAGKQYF
NA,TRBD1,TRBJ1-2,TRBV19,TGTGCCAGTCGAGACAGGGGAATATCTAACTATGGCTACACCTTC,CASRDRGISNYGYTF
NA,NA,TRBJ2-1,TRBV4-2,TGTGCCAGCAGCCAAAGGGTGCAGGGTGGGGATGAGCAGTTCTTC,CASSQRVQGGDEQFF
NA,NA,TRBJ1-1,TRBV18,TGTGCCAGCTCACCATGGTCTCCAGGGGAAACTGAAGCTTTCTTT,CASSPWSPGETEAFF
NA,NA,TRBJ2-7,TRBV7-2,TGTGCCAGCAACCAGGGCGGACCTAACTACGAGCAGTACTTC,CASNQGGPNYEQYF
NA,NA,TRBJ2-2,TRBV11-1,TGTGCCAGCAGCTTAGCGTCGATAGATATTTCCGGGGAGCTGTTTTTT,CASSLASIDISGELFF
NA,TRBD1,TRBJ2-7,TRBV27,TGTGCCAGCAGTCTTGGGACAGCCCATCTTGGCTACGAGCAGTACTTC,CASSLGTAHLGYEQYF
NA,NA,TRBJ1-2,TRBV19,TGTGCCAGTAGTATTAATCGGGGAGGCCAAGCCGCTAACTATGGCTACACCTTC,CASSINRGGQAANYGYTF
NA,TRBD2,TRBJ2-1,TRBV14,TGTGCCAGCAGCAGGATAGCGGGTTATTACAATGAGCAGTTCTTC,CASSRIAGYYNEQFF
once,TRBD2,TRBJ2-7,TRBV28,TGTGCCAGCAGTGGCGCTGAGGCTAGCGGGGCGAGCGACGAGCAGTACTTC,CASSGAEASGASDEQYF
NA,TRBD2,TRBJ2-7,TRBV28,TGTGCCAGCAGCCCACATTTAGCGGGAGGGCCCTACGAGCAGTACTTC,CASSPHLAGGPYEQYF
NA,TRBD1,TRBJ1-5,TRBV4-1,TGCGCCAGCAGCCGTTTACCACAGGGGGGGAAATATAGCAATCAGCCCCAGCATTTT,CASSRLPQGGKYSNQPQHF